The 30 T cell receptor beta chains reported below all come from one sample, sequenced in a study of blood T cell repertoires in COVID-19. Repertoires were generated with immunoSEQ multiplex PCR, while TCRdb's copy carries only in-frame clones and drops some. The sample records some 220,000 clones, more than 75% being singletons. Sequencing was done on a sample of peripheral blood. The receptors derive from a woman aged 70-85 years with COVID-19, enrolled during active disease.

This rearrangement joins TRBV24-1 to TRBJ2-2; D ambiguous. Trimming removed 3 bases from V and 4 bases from J, with 8 bases in between. The germline CDR1 and CDR2 sequences are KGHDR and SFDVKD. The CDR3 runs 14 residues. The chain's CDR3 is CATSDVTTTGELFF. The CDR3, as DNA: TGTGCCACCAGTGATGTTACAACCACCGGGGAGCTGTTTTTT.

The chain recombines TRBV19 with TRBJ1-1, with 7 positions matching TRBD1. The germline V gene has CDR1 LNHDA and CDR2 SQIVND (reference sequence). The ends lost 6 bases at V and 8 bases at J; junction bases unmatched: 3. The CDR3 spans 11 residues. The CDR3 nucleotides are TGTGCCAGTAGGACGACAGGGGAAGCTTTCTTT. Translation: CASRTTGEAFF.

The gene calls are TRBV18 and TRBJ2-1; 8 bases line up with TRBD2. The CDR3 length is 16 residues. Unmatched junction bases numbered 10, after V lost 4 bases and J lost 5 bases. CDR1 and CDR2 from the germline V gene are KGHSH and LQKENI. CDR3 region: CASSLLTVAGNNEQFF. The DNA of the CDR3 is TGTGCCAGCTCACTCCTGACGGTAGCGGGGAACAATGAGCAGTTCTTC.

The chain couples TRBV28 to TRBJ1-4; no clear D. V gave up 6 bases and J gave up 8 bases, with 19 bases separating them. CDR1 and CDR2 from the germline V gene are MDHEN and SYDVKM. The CDR3 is 15 amino acids. CDR3 residues: CASSRGIPREEKLFF. The CDR3 DNA reads as TGTGCCAGCAGCCGCGGAATACCACGTGAGGAAAAACTGTTTTTT.

This clone was counted between two and nine times. This chain uses TRBV2 with TRBJ2-7, with D perhaps matching TRBD1 (6 bases). CDR3 length: 12 amino acids. V dropped 8 bases and J dropped 1 base, with 9 bases sitting between them. The germline V gene has CDR1 SNHLY and CDR2 FYNNEI. The CDR3 spells CASGGQSYEQYF. DNA for the CDR3: TGTGCCAGCGGAGGACAGTCCTACGAGCAGTACTTC. The whole variable domain, remainder taken from reference TRBV2 and TRBJ2-7, is EPEVTQTPSHQVTQMGQEVILRCVPISNHLYFYWYRQILGQKVEFLVSFYNNEISEKSEIFDDQFSVERPDGSNFTLKIRSTKLEDSAMYFCASGGQSYEQYFGPGTRLTVT.

This rearrangement joins TRBV6-2 or TRBV6-3 to TRBJ2-2; maybe TRBD1 (6 bases). Trimming left V 2 bases short and J 3 bases short, with 16 bases between. This CDR3 region has 17 residues. Germline V CDR1 and CDR2: MNHEY, SVGEGT. The CDR3 DNA reads TGTGCCAGCAGTTACCCGATTGAGGGGGAGCACACCGGGGAGCTGTTTTTT. Protein: CASSYPIEGEHTGELFF.

This chain joins TRBV30 and TRBJ1-4; D uncertain. The CDR3 has 14 residues. The V and J ends lost 3 bases and 6 bases respectively, with 14 bases between them. The germline V gene encodes CDR1 GTSNPN and CDR2 SVGIG (reference sequence). CDR3 protein: CAWSDGGSHEKLFF. CDR3 DNA: TGTGCCTGGAGCGATGGAGGGTCTCATGAAAAACTGTTTTTT.

The rearrangement uses TRBV10-1 and TRBJ2-3, with D maybe TRBD1 (5 bases). Germline V gene sequence: CDR1 WNHNN, CDR2 SYGVQD (reference sequence). The CDR3 has 14 residues. The V end lost 5 bases, the J end lost 7 bases, and 16 bases lay between the germline ends. CDR3 protein: CASSQGNEPYTQYF. CDR3 in DNA: TGCGCCAGCAGTCAGGGAAACGAGCCGTATACGCAGTATTTT.

The chain employs TRBV9 and TRBJ1-1; D is uncertain. The V gene's germline CDR1 is SGDLS and CDR2 YYNGEE. There are 14 residues in the CDR3. Trimming took off 3 bases at V and 11 bases at J, with 20 bases between the two ends. Written as DNA, the CDR3 is TGTGCCAGCAGCGCGACTTCAGAGTTGGCAGACGCTTTCTTT. The encoded protein is CASSATSELADAFF.

The J gene is TRBJ1-6, the V gene TRBV7-2; D may be TRBD1 (6 bases). The length of the CDR3 is 15 residues. Germline lookup yields CDR1 SGHTA and CDR2 FQGNSA. V lost 5 bases and J 7 bases, leaving 15 bases between the germline ends. CDR3 region: CASSQIRGSNSPLHF. The CDR3 coding sequence is TGTGCCAGCAGCCAGATCAGGGGAAGCAATTCACCCCTCCACTTT.

This clone showed up just once. This rearrangement joins TRBV5-1 to TRBJ2-7, with TRBD1 matching over 10 bases. Germline CDR1 SGHRS, CDR2 YFSETQ. V lost 3 bases, J lost 6 bases, and 12 bases stayed unmatched. The CDR3 loop spans 16 amino acids. The CDR3 loop reads CASSSSLTGGGGEQYF. CDR3 bases: TGCGCCAGCAGCTCGTCTTTGACAGGGGGCGGAGGCGAGCAGTACTTC.

The V gene is TRBV5-4, the J gene TRBJ1-6; TRBD1 is a possible D gene (6 bases). The CDR3 covers 16 residues. Looked up from germline, CDR1 is SGHNT and CDR2 is YYREEE (reference sequence). V lost 4 bases and J 9 bases, leaving 20 bases between the germline ends. The CDR3 is CASSPSLSGQRSPLHF. The CDR3 region has the DNA TGTGCCAGCAGCCCCAGTCTTTCAGGACAGCGTTCACCCCTCCACTTT.

This clone was picked up one time. This rearrangement joins TRBV10-3 to TRBJ2-2; D remains ambiguous. The CDR3 spans 13 residues. The V and J ends lost 2 bases and 6 bases respectively, with 7 bases between them. In germline, CDR1 is ENHRY, CDR2 SYGVKD. The CDR3 DNA follows: TGTGCCATCAGTGAGGGCCGCCCCGGGGAGCTGTTTTTT. Amino acid sequence: CAISEGRPGELFF.

This chain joins TRBV4-3 and TRBJ2-1, with a tentative D call TRBD2 (6 bases). Germline lookup yields CDR1 LGHNA and CDR2 YSLEER. With 1 base removed from V and 0 bases from J, the gap between germline ends came to 16 bases. The length of the CDR3 is 18 residues. The CDR3 loop reads CASSQGSPGLSSYNEQFF. The CDR3 region has the DNA TGCGCCAGCAGCCAAGGAAGTCCGGGACTTAGCTCCTACAATGAGCAGTTCTTC.

The rearrangement links TRBV27 to TRBJ2-1; 8 nucleotides match TRBD2. Germline CDR1 MNHEY, CDR2 SMNVEV (reference sequence). With V trimmed by 7 bases and J by 8 bases, 16 bases remained unmatched. The CDR3 consists of 16 residues. The CDR3 region has the DNA TGTGCCAGCACCTCATCCGCTAGCGGGCGGAGCCATGAGCAGTTCTTC. Protein product: CASTSSASGRSHEQFF.

V gene TRBV5-6 combines with J gene TRBJ1-1; D may be TRBD1 (5 bases). V lost 5 bases and J 1 base, leaving 15 bases between the germline ends. The CDR3 contains 15 residues. The germline V gene has CDR1 SGHDT and CDR2 YYEEEE. The CDR3 DNA is TGTGCCAGCAGTCCCGCTGGGGCAGCGAACACTGAAGCTTTCTTT. Its translation: CASSPAGAANTEAFF. Filled out from reference TRBV5-6 and TRBJ1-1, the complete variable domain reads DAGVTQSPTHLIKTRGQQVTLRCSPKSGHDTVSWYQQALGQGPQFIFQYYEEEERQRGNFPDRFSGHQFPNYSSELNVNALLLGDSALYLCASSPAGAANTEAFFGQGTRLTVV.

The V call is TRBV6-2 or TRBV6-3, the J call TRBJ2-1; 14 bases fit TRBD2. The CDR3 is made up of 16 amino acids. V lost 3 bases, J lost 6 bases, and 4 bases stayed unmatched. Germline V gene lookup returns CDR1 MNHEY and CDR2 SVGEGT. The CDR3 reads CASSYMGLAGANEQFF. The CDR3 DNA follows: TGTGCCAGCAGTTATATGGGACTAGCGGGGGCCAATGAGCAGTTCTTC.

This CDR3 reads CAFRQGVGDTQYF. In nucleotides, the CDR3 is TGTGCCTTTCGACAGGGGGTTGGCGATACGCAGTATTTT. The chain recombines TRBV30 with TRBJ2-3, with 9 positions matching TRBD1. Germline V gene sequence: CDR1 GTSNPN, CDR2 SVGIG (reference sequence). V was clipped by 7 bases and J by 6 bases; unmatched bases: 8. The CDR3 loop spans 13 amino acids.

This rearrangement joins TRBV28 to TRBJ2-7, with TRBD2 identical over 11 bases. CDR3 size: 15 residues. Per germline, CDR1 MDHEN and CDR2 SYDVKM. V was clipped by 5 bases and J by 0 bases; unmatched bases: 3. CDR3 loop: CASSTLAGDSYEQYF. CDR3 DNA: TGTGCCAGCAGTACACTAGCGGGGGACTCCTACGAGCAGTACTTC.

The rearrangement joins TRBV5-6 to TRBJ2-7; 10 bases agree with TRBD1. The V gene end was trimmed by 4 bases and the J gene end by 2 bases; junction bases not matched to a gene: 9. The CDR3 consists of 16 residues. Germline V gene data show CDR1 as SGHDT and CDR2 as YYEEEE. The CDR3 here is CASSRRTGGGTYEQYF. The CDR3 nucleotides are TGTGCCAGCAGCCGGAGGACAGGGGGAGGAACCTACGAGCAGTACTTC.

V and J are TRBV29-1 and TRBJ2-3, with D maybe TRBD2 (5 bases). Per the germline V gene, CDR1 is SQVTM and CDR2 is ANQGSEA. The CDR3 is 12 amino acids. The V gene lost 3 bases and the J gene lost 6 bases, with 10 bases spanning the gap. The CDR3 sequence: CSVESGFDTQYF. DNA of the CDR3: TGCAGCGTTGAGTCGGGGTTCGATACGCAGTATTTT.

The chain carries TRBV21-1 and TRBJ1-5; the tabulated D call, TRBD1, remains unverified against the DNA. TRBV21-1 has pseudogene status. The CDR3 runs 17 residues. CDR3 loop: CASRKGREQGGNQPQHF. The CDR3, as DNA: TGTGCCAGCAGGAAGGGGAGGGAACAGGGGGGCAATCAGCCCCAGCATTTT.

CDR3 sequence: CSAETGSPYGYTF. In nucleotides, the CDR3 is TGCAGCGCCGAGACAGGGTCTCCCTATGGCTACACCTTC. This chain uses TRBV29-1 with TRBJ1-2; 7 bases line up with TRBD1. Germline trimming cut 7 bases from V and 4 bases from J; bases unmatched to any gene: 9. The CDR3 length is 13 residues. Germline loops: CDR1 SQVTM, CDR2 ANQGSEA.

Many counts were recorded for this clone. The chain couples TRBV27 to TRBJ2-7; TRBD2 might be the D (6 bases). The V end was cut by 7 bases, the J end by 6 bases, with 19 bases between. Germline V gene sequence: CDR1 MNHEY, CDR2 SMNVEV (reference sequence). The CDR3 is 14 amino acids. CDR3 amino acids: CASTLAGPAGEQYF. As DNA, the CDR3 is TGTGCCAGCACCCTTGCGGGCCCAGCGGGCGAGCAGTACTTC.

This chain links TRBV6-2 or TRBV6-3 with TRBJ1-6, with D maybe TRBD1 (5 bases). The germline CDR1 and CDR2 sequences are MNHEY and SVGEGT. V lost 4 bases to trimming and J lost 10 bases, with 14 bases between them. The CDR3 runs to 14 residues. The CDR3 region is CASSLDGGDSPLHF. The DNA for the CDR3 is TGTGCCAGCAGTTTGGACGGGGGTGACTCACCCCTCCACTTT.

The chain is built from TRBV7-6 and TRBJ1-4; TRBD1 might be the D (6 bases). The CDR3 has 16 amino acids. Germline CDR1 SGHVS, CDR2 FNYEAQ. Trimming removed 1 base at V and 11 bases at J, with 20 bases between. CDR3: CASSLVVGASQGKLFF. CDR3 DNA: TGTGCCAGCAGCTTAGTCGTAGGAGCTAGTCAGGGGAAACTGTTTTTT.

Notes on this clone: At one end the junction does not follow the germline gene, possibly because of a read error. Different DNA sequences within this sample yield the same CDR3. The CDR3 loop is CASREDRNYGYTF. The CDR3 DNA sequence: TGTGCCAGCAGGGAAGACAGAAACTATGGCTACACCTTC. The V call is TRBV2, the J call TRBJ1-2; TRBD1 is a possible D gene (5 bases). Germline CDR1 is SNHLY and CDR2 is FYNNEI. The CDR3 length is 13 residues. The full variable domain, completed using reference TRBV2 and TRBJ1-2, is EPEVTQTPSHQVTQMGQEVILRCVPISNHLYFYWYRQILGQKVEFLVSFYNNEISEKSEIFDDQFSVERPDGSNFTLKIRSTKLEDSAMYFCASREDRNYGYTFGSGTRLTVV.

The chain links TRBV7-2 to TRBJ2-7, with 10 nucleotides matching TRBD1. The CDR3 extends over 17 amino acids. The V gene end was trimmed by 5 bases and the J gene end by 8 bases; junction bases not matched to a gene: 18. Germline V gives CDR1 SGHTA, CDR2 FQGNSA. CDR3 region: CASSTRRYGQGGLKQYF. The CDR3 DNA reads TGTGCCAGCAGCACCCGTCGATACGGACAGGGGGGTTTGAAGCAGTACTTC.

The CDR3 reads CASSLEGVGGSYNEQFF. CDR3 in DNA: TGTGCCAGCAGCTTAGAAGGGGTGGGAGGGTCCTACAATGAGCAGTTCTTC. The rearrangement uses TRBV7-2 and TRBJ2-1; TRBD2 aligns across 7 bases. The CDR3 length is 17 residues. Germline lookup yields CDR1 SGHTA and CDR2 FQGNSA. V gave up 1 base and J gave up 1 base; unmatched junction bases: 7.

V is TRBV5-4 and J is TRBJ1-6; tentative D call: TRBD1 (6 bases). Germline CDR1 is SGHNT and CDR2 is YYREEE (reference sequence). Trimming stripped 4 bases from V and 0 bases from J, with 11 bases between. The CDR3 contains 16 residues. The CDR3 reads CASSPQGSSYNSPLHF. The CDR3 DNA sequence: TGTGCCAGCAGCCCACAGGGAAGCTCCTATAATTCACCCCTCCACTTT.